One sample yielded the 30 T cell receptor beta chains listed below, sequenced in a study of cytomegalovirus exposure and HLA in healthy donors. Primers included in the PCR were 60 Vbeta and 13 Jbeta primers. The method was immunoSEQ multiplex PCR; TCRdb's version includes in-frame clones alone and lacks a portion of them. The sample lists 95,000 to 110,000 clones; around 80% were seen once. The sample comprised PBMCs. Receptors originate from a woman aged 18-29 years in good health and CMV-seropositive.

The genes are TRBV6-1 and TRBJ2-5; D not resolved. With the DNA end fitting TRBJ2-7 better, the J assignment may be wrong. This CDR3 region has 14 residues. Looked up from germline, CDR1 is MNHNS and CDR2 is SASEGT. The CDR3 spells CASYSRSPSYEQYF. The CDR3 DNA is TGTGCCAGCTACTCGCGGTCTCCATCCTACGAGCAGTACTTC.

The V gene is TRBV27, the J gene TRBJ1-4; tentatively, D is TRBD1 (6 bases). The CDR3 runs 13 residues. V was pared by 5 bases and J by 10 bases, with 14 bases between. CDR1 and CDR2 from the germline V gene are MNHEY and SMNVEV (reference sequence). The CDR3 spells CASSPGGHRKLFF. Written as DNA, the CDR3 is TGTGCCAGCAGTCCGGGGGGGCATCGAAAACTGTTTTTT.

The V call is TRBV27, the J call TRBJ1-2, with 10 bases lining up with TRBD1. The CDR3 is made up of 13 amino acids. Germline trimming cut 6 bases from V and 7 bases from J; bases unmatched to any gene: 5. Germline V CDR1 and CDR2: MNHEY, SMNVEV (reference sequence). In nucleotides, the CDR3 is TGTGCCAGCAGCGGACAGGGGGAATCTGGCTACACCTTC. Its translation is CASSGQGESGYTF.

This sequence joins TRBV6-5 and TRBJ2-7, with 9 bases identical to TRBD2. CDR1 is MNHEY, CDR2 SVGAGI, per germline. This CDR3 is built from 14 residues. V was clipped by 4 bases and J by 2 bases; unmatched bases: 3. The CDR3, as DNA: TGTGCCAGCAGTTTAGCGGGAGTTACCTACGAGCAGTACTTC. It is translated as CASSLAGVTYEQYF.

With regard to this clone: The junction differs from germline at one of its ends, possibly a read error. The V call is TRBV10-1, the J call TRBJ1-4; 8 bases fit TRBD1. This CDR3 contains 12 residues. Germline V gives CDR1 WNHNN, CDR2 SYGVQD (reference sequence). The CDR3 sequence is CASSETGQGRIF. CDR3 nucleotides: TGCGCCAGCAGCGAGACAGGACAGGGAAGAATTTTT.

This clone has only one observation. The rearrangement uses TRBV19 and TRBJ2-3; 12 bases are a match to TRBD2. CDR1 LNHDA and CDR2 SQIVND come from the germline V gene (reference sequence). Unmatched junction bases numbered 4, after V lost 4 bases and J lost 5 bases. This CDR3 is 15 amino acids long. The CDR3 nucleotides read TGTGCCAGTAGTAGTCTAGCGGGAGGGAAAGATACGCAGTATTTT. Translated: CASSSLAGGKDTQYF.

The genes are TRBV10-2 and TRBJ2-1; D is undetermined. Trimming removed 2 bases at V and 9 bases at J, with 11 bases between. CDR3 length: 13 amino acids. CDR1 WSHSY and CDR2 SAAADI come from the germline V gene. The CDR3: CASSEVAIGEQFF. CDR3 nucleotide sequence: TGCGCCAGCAGTGAGGTAGCCATTGGTGAGCAGTTCTTC.

The CDR3 loop reads CASSSTGGANEKLFF. The CDR3 DNA is TGTGCCAGCAGCTCTACAGGGGGGGCTAATGAAAAACTGTTTTTT. The V and J genes are TRBV14 and TRBJ1-4; 8 bases align to TRBD1. With 5 bases clipped from V and 3 bases from J, the junction kept 5 bases outside the gene matches. From germline, CDR1 is SGHDN and CDR2 FVKESK. The CDR3 is made up of 15 amino acids.

This clone was seen more than once but under ten times. The chain recombines TRBV28 with TRBJ1-2; D is possibly TRBD1 (5 bases). Trimming left V 5 bases short and J 8 bases short, with 15 bases between. The CDR3 contains 13 residues. Germline loops: CDR1 MDHEN, CDR2 SYDVKM. Here the CDR3 DNA reads TGTGCCAGCAGTCTCAGGGTCCCCCGGGGCTACACCTTC. The encoded protein is CASSLRVPRGYTF.

The chain combines TRBV6-1 with TRBJ1-5; perhaps TRBD1 as D (6 bases). This CDR3 has 17 residues. CDR1 and CDR2 from the germline V gene are MNHNS and SASEGT. Trimming left V 3 bases short and J 0 bases short, with 15 bases between. CDR3: CASSDRGITYSNQPQHF. CDR3 sequence (DNA): TGTGCCAGCAGTGACAGGGGCATCACATATAGCAATCAGCCCCAGCATTTT.

The chain is built from TRBV10-2 and TRBJ2-5, with 7 bases matching TRBD1. Germline CDR1 reads WSHSY; CDR2 reads SAAADI. V was pared by 0 bases and J by 5 bases, with 15 bases of the junction left unmatched. The CDR3 is made up of 18 amino acids. The CDR3 sequence: CASSESNIDRVFRETQYF. CDR3 coding DNA: TGCGCCAGCAGTGAGTCGAATATAGACAGGGTATTTAGGGAGACCCAGTACTTC.

V usage is TRBV5-1 and J usage is TRBJ1-2; the match to TRBD1 covers 7 bases. J gave up 8 bases and V 7 bases, and 11 bases lay outside the gene matches. There are 13 residues in the CDR3. CDR1 SGHRS and CDR2 YFSETQ come from the germline V gene. CDR3 protein: CASGTDRDGGYTF. In DNA, the CDR3 is TGCGCCAGCGGAACCGACAGGGATGGAGGCTACACCTTC.

V gene TRBV27 combines with J gene TRBJ2-2, with D tentatively TRBD2 (5 bases). Germline V gene sequence: CDR1 MNHEY, CDR2 SMNVEV (reference sequence). CDR3 size: 16 residues. V lost 3 bases and J lost 4, with 15 bases in between. The CDR3 here is CASSFLAAGGTGELFF. For the CDR3, the DNA is TGTGCCAGCAGTTTTTTAGCTGCGGGTGGCACCGGGGAGCTGTTTTTT.

The chain has TRBV5-8 and TRBJ2-1; D gene unclear. This CDR3 is built from 10 residues. V was cut by 1 base and J by 12 bases, with 5 bases left in between. Germline V gives CDR1 SGHTS, CDR2 YDEGEE. CDR3 sequence reads: CASSLNSQFF. The CDR3 coding sequence is TGTGCCAGCAGCTTGAACTCGCAGTTCTTC.

V usage is TRBV13 and J usage is TRBJ2-7, with 9 bases that match TRBD1. Germline CDR1 PRHDT, CDR2 FYEKMQ (reference sequence). The CDR3 is 15 residues long. With V trimmed by 5 bases and J by 5 bases, 10 bases remained unmatched. Written as DNA, the CDR3 is TGTGCCAGCAGCCCCCAGGGACAGGGAGTCCACGAGCAGTACTTC. Translated: CASSPQGQGVHEQYF.

This clone was found once. The rearrangement links TRBV2 to TRBJ2-7, with a possible D match to TRBD1 (6 bases). Trimming left V 8 bases short and J 6 bases short, with 14 bases between. The CDR3 length is 12 residues. In germline, CDR1 is SNHLY, CDR2 FYNNEI. The CDR3 nucleotides are TGTGCCAGCCTAAGCGCAGGGGTCGAGCAGTACTTC. It is translated as CASLSAGVEQYF.

V gene TRBV10-3 combines with J gene TRBJ2-3; 12 bases align to TRBD2. CDR1 is ENHRY and CDR2 is SYGVKD in the germline V gene. This CDR3 has 15 amino acids. Trimming took 4 bases from V and 3 from J; bases not matched to a gene: 2. Written as DNA, the CDR3 is TGTGCCATCAGTGGTGGGACTAGCGGGACAGATACGCAGTATTTT. This gives the protein CAISGGTSGTDTQYF.

This clone has a handful of counts. The rearrangement joins TRBV6-5 to TRBJ2-7, with D possibly being TRBD2 (6 bases). CDR1 is MNHEY and CDR2 is SVGAGI in the germline V gene. This CDR3 has 13 amino acids. Trimming stripped 4 bases from V and 3 bases from J, with 10 bases between. As DNA, the CDR3 is TGTGCCAGCAGTTCCGTGGAGGGCTACGAGCAGTACTTC. Translation: CASSSVEGYEQYF.

This clone was detected only a few times. CDR3: CASSDTDRGNEQFF. CDR3 DNA sequence: TGTGCCAGCAGTGACACCGACAGGGGCAATGAGCAGTTCTTC. The chain uses TRBV6-4 and TRBJ2-1, with TRBD1 matching 8 bases. Germline V gives CDR1 MRHNA, CDR2 SNTAGT. V dropped 2 bases and J dropped 6; count of bases not matched to a gene: 3. There are 14 residues in the CDR3.

V usage is TRBV12-5 and J usage is TRBJ2-7; D gene ambiguous. Trimming took 5 bases from V and 4 from J, leaving 9 bases between them. This CDR3 contains 12 residues. CDR1 and CDR2 (germline): LGHNT, FRNRAP. CDR3 bases: TGTGCTAGTGGTCCCTCCAGGTACGAGCAGTACTTC. Amino acid sequence: CASGPSRYEQYF.

A remark on this clone: Relative to the germline gene, one junction end is altered; a read error may explain this. The chain links TRBV7-9 to TRBJ1-5, with D unresolved. The V gene's germline CDR1 is SEHNR and CDR2 FQNEAQ (reference sequence). This CDR3 contains 16 residues. Here the CDR3 reads CASSLAGVSGNQPQHF. CDR3 sequence (DNA): TGTGCCAGCAGTTTAGCAGGAGTTTCGGGCAATCAGCCCCAGCATTTT.

The rearrangement joins TRBV20-1 to TRBJ2-3; D is ambiguous. Per germline, CDR1 DFQATT and CDR2 SNEGSKA (reference sequence). This CDR3 spans 10 amino acids. With 6 bases removed from V and 9 bases from J, the gap between germline ends came to 10 bases. The CDR3 is CSAVVSTQYF. The CDR3 DNA is TGCAGTGCCGTAGTTAGCACGCAGTATTTT.

The V call is TRBV9, the J call TRBJ1-4; 9 bases map to TRBD1. The germline CDR1 and CDR2 sequences are SGDLS and YYNGEE. There are 15 residues in the CDR3. Germline trimming cut 4 bases from V and 5 bases from J; bases unmatched to any gene: 6. The CDR3: CASSLDRGSNEKLFF. CDR3 DNA: TGTGCCAGCAGCCTCGACAGGGGGTCGAATGAAAAACTGTTTTTT.

The rearrangement links TRBV7-3 to TRBJ2-1, with 14 bases matching TRBD2. Germline V CDR1 and CDR2: SGHTA, FQGTGA. This CDR3 comprises 17 residues. Unmatched junction bases numbered 7, after V lost 2 bases and J lost 7 bases. The CDR3 region is CASSLLGLAGGRNEQFF. The CDR3 DNA reads TGTGCCAGCAGCTTATTAGGACTAGCGGGAGGCAGAAATGAGCAGTTCTTC.

The genes are TRBV6-5 and TRBJ2-7; possible D gene TRBD2, 7 bases. Germline lookup yields CDR1 MNHEY and CDR2 SVGAGI. Trimming removed 6 bases from V and 1 base from J, with 10 bases in between. CDR3 length equals 13 residues. CDR3 nucleotide sequence: TGTGCCAGCAGCGGGGGGCCTTCCTACGAGCAGTACTTC. Protein product: CASSGGPSYEQYF.

The chain has TRBV5-6 and TRBJ1-1; 9 nucleotides line up with TRBD1. Germline V gene lookup returns CDR1 SGHDT and CDR2 YYEEEE. The CDR3 has 14 residues. Unmatched junction bases numbered 7, after V lost 5 bases and J lost 5 bases. CDR3 DNA sequence: TGTGCCAGCAGAAACAGGGGGCCAAGAACTGAAGCTTTCTTT. This encodes CASRNRGPRTEAFF.

This sequence joins TRBV10-3 and TRBJ2-7; 10 bases agree with TRBD2. Trimming cost V 2 bases and J 6 bases; bases outside gene matches: 10. The CDR3 loop spans 16 amino acids. Per germline, CDR1 ENHRY and CDR2 SYGVKD. The CDR3 nucleotides read TGTGCCATCAGTGAGCCCGCCCTAGCGGGAGAATCCGAGCAGTACTTC. Translated, it gives CAISEPALAGESEQYF.

V and J are TRBV28 and TRBJ1-2; 9 bases agree with TRBD1. V gave up 2 bases and J gave up 2 bases; unmatched junction bases: 0. The CDR3 spans 14 residues. Germline CDR1 and CDR2: MDHEN and SYDVKM. The CDR3 loop reads CASSLTGGNYGYTF. DNA of the CDR3: TGTGCCAGCAGTTTAACAGGGGGCAACTATGGCTACACCTTC.

Worth noting for this clone: This specimen includes other DNA sequences encoding the same CDR3. The chain joins TRBV30 to TRBJ2-5; 7 bases are shared with TRBD2. CDR1 and CDR2 (germline): GTSNPN, SVGIG (reference sequence). The V gene end was trimmed by 0 bases and the J gene end by 5 bases; junction bases not matched to a gene: 9. This CDR3 region has 15 residues. This CDR3 is CAWSVRAGKGETQYF. The CDR3 nucleotides read TGTGCCTGGAGTGTGCGAGCGGGGAAGGGGGAGACCCAGTACTTC.

This chain uses TRBV10-3 with TRBJ2-7; TRBD2 agrees at 8 bases. Germline V CDR1 and CDR2: ENHRY, SYGVKD. Trimming at V came to 3 bases and at J to 3 bases, leaving 10 bases not matched to a gene. The CDR3 covers 16 residues. As DNA, the CDR3 is TGTGCCATCAGTGACCGGGAGGGGGGAGTCGGCTACGAGCAGTACTTC. Its protein product is CAISDREGGVGYEQYF.